This passage covers 24 T cell receptor beta chains from one sample sequenced in a study of control samples from healthy donors and cancer patients. Profiling relied on immunoSEQ multiplex PCR, and the TCRdb table lists in-frame clones only, not all of them. The sample gives 50,000 to 70,000 clones, 88% of which show up once; 3.5% to 4.5% is in the top ten. Sequenced: blood. All receptors derive from a man aged 50 or older in good health.

This chain uses TRBV5-1 with TRBJ2-5; perhaps TRBD1 as D (6 bases). The CDR3 is 15 amino acids. The ends were cut back, 0 bases at V and 2 bases at J, with 11 bases in the middle. CDR1 SGHRS and CDR2 YFSETQ come from the germline V gene. DNA of the CDR3: TGCGCCAGCAGCTTGGGGACAGCGAATCAAGAGACCCAGTACTTC. Protein sequence: CASSLGTANQETQYF.

The genes are TRBV9 and TRBJ1-1; D is unclear. The length of the CDR3 is 14 residues. Trimming left V 0 bases short and J 5 bases short, with 11 bases between. Germline V gives CDR1 SGDLS, CDR2 YYNGEE. CDR3 sequence: CASSVDGVGTEAFF. In DNA, the CDR3 is TGTGCCAGCAGCGTAGACGGGGTTGGAACTGAAGCTTTCTTT. Using reference TRBV9 and TRBJ1-1 for the parts outside the CDR3, the full variable domain is DSGVTQTPKHLITATGQRVTLRCSPRSGDLSVYWYQQSLDQGLQFLIQYYNGEERAKGNILERFSAQQFPDLHSELNLSSLELGDSALYFCASSVDGVGTEAFFGQGTRLTVV.

The chain is built from TRBV2 and TRBJ1-5, with 8 bases that match TRBD1. The CDR3 is 14 residues long. Germline trimming cut 5 bases from V and 3 bases from J; bases unmatched to any gene: 3. The germline V gene encodes CDR1 SNHLY and CDR2 FYNNEI. CDR3 sequence reads: CASSRQGINQPQHF. The CDR3 DNA is TGTGCCAGCAGTCGACAGGGGATCAATCAGCCCCAGCATTTT.

A few counts support this clone. J is TRBJ1-1 and V is TRBV27; D gene unclear. Germline V gives CDR1 MNHEY, CDR2 SMNVEV (reference sequence). The CDR3 length is 14 residues. Between the trimmed V and J ends, which lost 6 bases and 11 bases, there was a span of 22 bases. In DNA form, the CDR3 reads TGTGCCAGCAGGACCCCGGGAGAGGAGGAAGCTGCTTTCTTT. Its translation is CASRTPGEEEAAFF.

The V and J genes are TRBV5-1 and TRBJ1-4; no reliable D call. This CDR3 is built from 13 residues. Germline loops: CDR1 SGHRS, CDR2 YFSETQ. Trimming cost V 6 bases and J 7 bases, with 13 bases left between them. The DNA for the CDR3 is TGCGCCAGCAAGAGGGCGGTCAGTGAAAAACTGTTTTTT. This sequence encodes CASKRAVSEKLFF.

V usage is TRBV10-2 and J usage is TRBJ1-3; D gene uncertain. Trimming took off 3 bases at V and 0 bases at J, with 9 bases between the two ends. CDR1 is WSHSY, CDR2 SAAADI, per germline. The CDR3 is made up of 15 amino acids. The CDR3 loop reads CASSEAGSSGNTIYF. The CDR3 DNA reads as TGCGCCAGCAGTGAAGCGGGAAGCTCTGGAAACACCATATATTTT.

This chain joins TRBV2 and TRBJ2-7; D may be TRBD1 (5 bases). V lost 6 bases, J lost 5 bases, and 11 bases lay in between. The CDR3 length is 12 residues. From germline, CDR1 is SNHLY and CDR2 FYNNEI. CDR3 amino acids: CASRSGYDEQYF. CDR3 DNA: TGTGCCAGCAGATCAGGGTACGACGAGCAGTACTTC.

The genes are TRBV7-9 and TRBJ1-5, with unresolved D. Trimming shortened V by 1 base and J by 7 bases, and 8 bases separated the two germline ends. The CDR3 consists of 13 residues. Per the germline V gene, CDR1 is SEHNR and CDR2 is FQNEAQ (reference sequence). Written as DNA, the CDR3 is TGTGCCAGCAGCTTAGGGGTAGGGCAGCCCCAGCATTTT. Residues: CASSLGVGQPQHF. The entire variable domain, with the rest obtained from reference TRBV7-9 and TRBJ1-5, is as follows: DTGVSQNPRHKITKRGQNVTFRCDPISEHNRLYWYRQTLGQGPEFLTYFQNEAQLEKSRLLSDRFSAERPKGSFSTLEIQRTEQGDSAMYLCASSLGVGQPQHFGDGTRLSIL.

This chain links TRBV25-1 with TRBJ2-5; 14 bases match TRBD2. CDR1 is MGHDK and CDR2 is SYGVNS in the germline V gene. Germline trimming cut 7 bases from V and 4 bases from J; bases unmatched to any gene: 11. This CDR3 is 17 amino acids long. The CDR3, as DNA: TGTGCCAGCATCCCCCCGGGACTAGCGGGAGTAGGAGAGACCCAGTACTTC. Residues: CASIPPGLAGVGETQYF.

The gene calls are TRBV28 and TRBJ2-1; TRBD2 matches 8 bases. The ends lost 1 base at V and 7 bases at J; junction bases unmatched: 6. The CDR3 extends over 15 amino acids. CDR1 and CDR2 (germline): MDHEN, SYDVKM. CDR3: CASSLLVGRGNEQFF. In DNA, the CDR3 is TGTGCCAGCAGTTTATTGGTCGGGAGGGGTAATGAGCAGTTCTTC.

This clone appeared a few times. The chain carries TRBV24-1 and TRBJ2-3; weak D call: TRBD1 (5 bases). Between the trimmed V and J ends, which lost 0 bases and 4 bases, there was a span of 10 bases. Per germline, CDR1 KGHDR and CDR2 SFDVKD. This CDR3 comprises 15 residues. CDR3 nucleotides: TGTGCCACCAGTGATTTGAATGGGGCTGCAGATACGCAGTATTTT. Translating it yields CATSDLNGAADTQYF.

This clone showed up just a few times. The chain recombines TRBV10-3 with TRBJ1-3; tentatively, D is TRBD1 (6 bases). The germline CDR1 and CDR2 sequences are ENHRY and SYGVKD. The CDR3 contains 14 residues. V was clipped by 4 bases and J by 5 bases, with 12 bases between them. The CDR3 sequence: CAISVAGERNTIYF. CDR3 DNA sequence: TGTGCCATCAGTGTGGCAGGGGAGCGAAACACCATATATTTT.

This sequence joins TRBV9 and TRBJ2-5; possibly TRBD2 for D (7 bases). Trimming shortened V by 7 bases and J by 7 bases, and 17 bases separated the two germline ends. The germline V gene encodes CDR1 SGDLS and CDR2 YYNGEE. This CDR3 region has 13 residues. The CDR3 coding sequence is TGTGCCAGCTCCAGGGAGGGGGATGGGACCCAGTACTTC. Its translation: CASSREGDGTQYF. Using reference TRBV9 and TRBJ2-5 for the parts outside the CDR3, the full variable domain is DSGVTQTPKHLITATGQRVTLRCSPRSGDLSVYWYQQSLDQGLQFLIQYYNGEERAKGNILERFSAQQFPDLHSELNLSSLELGDSALYFCASSREGDGTQYFGPGTRLLVL.

The chain has TRBV7-6 and TRBJ2-7; 15 bases align to TRBD2. V was pared by 5 bases and J by 2 bases, with 4 bases of the junction left unmatched. CDR1 is SGHVS and CDR2 is FNYEAQ in the germline V gene. The CDR3 totals 16 residues. The CDR3 DNA reads as TGTGCCAGCAGCCTAGGGACTAGCGGGGGGACCTACGAGCAGTACTTC. Encoded protein: CASSLGTSGGTYEQYF.

The chain has TRBV7-9 and TRBJ2-1; 10 bases agree with TRBD2. The V gene end was trimmed by 2 bases and the J gene end by 7 bases; junction bases not matched to a gene: 14. The V gene's germline CDR1 is SEHNR and CDR2 FQNEAQ (reference sequence). The CDR3 runs 18 residues. CDR3 residues: CASSLPLRLAGVVNEQFF. The CDR3 DNA follows: TGTGCCAGCAGCTTACCCCTCCGCCTAGCGGGAGTGGTAAATGAGCAGTTCTTC. The full variable domain, completed using reference TRBV7-9 and TRBJ2-1, is DTGVSQNPRHKITKRGQNVTFRCDPISEHNRLYWYRQTLGQGPEFLTYFQNEAQLEKSRLLSDRFSAERPKGSFSTLEIQRTEQGDSAMYLCASSLPLRLAGVVNEQFFGPGTRLTVL.

V usage is TRBV20-1 and J usage is TRBJ1-2; D gene unclear. The germline gives CDR1 DFQATT, CDR2 SNEGSKA (reference sequence). This CDR3 contains 12 residues. V gave up 3 bases and J gave up 1 base, with 6 bases separating them. CDR3 sequence (DNA): TGCAGTGCTAGTGGGCTTAACTATGGCTACACCTTC. Encoded protein: CSASGLNYGYTF.

Only one count was recorded for this clone. The rearrangement joins TRBV11-2 to TRBJ2-1; D remains ambiguous. CDR3 length: 16 residues. The germline V and J ends were trimmed by 2 bases and 0 bases, with 11 bases remaining between them. Germline CDR1 and CDR2: SGHAT and FQNNGV. CDR3 protein: CASSLNPASSYNEQFF. CDR3 DNA: TGTGCCAGCAGCTTAAACCCGGCCAGCTCCTACAATGAGCAGTTCTTC. Drawing the rest from reference TRBV11-2 and TRBJ2-1, the complete variable domain is EAGVAQSPRYKIIEKRQSVAFWCNPISGHATLYWYQQILGQGPKLLIQFQNNGVVDDSQLPKDRFSAERLKGVDSTLKIQPAKLEDSAVYLCASSLNPASSYNEQFFGPGTRLTVL.

This chain connects TRBV4-1 to TRBJ1-4; possibly TRBD1 for D (5 bases). V was cut by 4 bases and J by 0 bases, with 15 bases left in between. Germline V gives CDR1 MGHRA, CDR2 YSYEKL. The CDR3 contains 17 residues. The CDR3 DNA is TGCGCCAGCAGCCCAAATACTGACAGATCAACTAATGAAAAACTGTTTTTT. It codes for CASSPNTDRSTNEKLFF.

This chain connects TRBV28 to TRBJ2-5, with unresolved D. CDR3 length: 13 residues. V was shortened by 5 bases and J by 6 bases, with 13 bases between the two germline ends. The V gene's germline CDR1 is MDHEN and CDR2 SYDVKM. The CDR3, as DNA: TGTGCCAGCAGTACCACGGCGGTTAAGACCCAGTACTTC. This translates into CASSTTAVKTQYF.

This clone was detected once. The rearrangement joins TRBV7-9 to TRBJ2-7; 10 bases map to TRBD1. This CDR3 is built from 15 residues. Trimming at V came to 5 bases and at J to 1 base, leaving 5 bases not matched to a gene. Germline CDR1 reads SEHNR; CDR2 reads FQNEAQ (reference sequence). CDR3 loop: CASSAGQGQSYEQYF. For the CDR3, the DNA is TGTGCCAGCAGCGCGGGACAGGGGCAATCCTACGAGCAGTACTTC.

CDR3 bases: TGCGCCAGCAGCTTTACTGAGCGGGATGAGCAGTTCTTC. Amino acid sequence: CASSFTERDEQFF. The V and J genes are TRBV5-1 and TRBJ2-1; possibly TRBD2 for D (6 bases). V lost 2 bases and J 8 bases, leaving 11 bases between the germline ends. CDR3 length: 13 residues. CDR1 is SGHRS and CDR2 is YFSETQ in the germline V gene.

The V call is TRBV6-5, the J call TRBJ2-7; 10 nucleotides align to TRBD2. Trimming removed 8 bases from V and 5 bases from J; junction bases left unmatched: 12. CDR1 is MNHEY, CDR2 SVGAGI, per germline. The CDR3 runs to 15 residues. The CDR3 is CASGEGLALEDEQYF. CDR3 bases: TGTGCCAGCGGGGAGGGACTAGCGTTGGAAGACGAGCAGTACTTC.

This chain links TRBV6-6 with TRBJ1-5; 11 bases line up with TRBD1. Germline assignment: CDR1 MNHNY and CDR2 SVGAGI (reference sequence). The CDR3 length is 14 residues. V was pared by 6 bases and J by 2 bases, with 0 bases of the junction left unmatched. In DNA form, the CDR3 reads TGTGCCAGCAGGGGACAGGGGGGCAATCAGCCCCAGCATTTT. Its protein product is CASRGQGGNQPQHF.

The chain employs TRBV5-1 and TRBJ2-1, with 12 bases that match TRBD2. This CDR3 contains 15 residues. Germline V gene sequence: CDR1 SGHRS, CDR2 YFSETQ. V gave up 2 bases and J gave up 9 bases; unmatched junction bases: 6. CDR3 DNA: TGCGCCAGCAGCTTAATACGACTAGCGGGAGTTGAGCAGTTCTTC. Its translation: CASSLIRLAGVEQFF.